The 22 T cell receptor beta chains listed next were all sequenced from one sample in a study of Tregs in tolerant kidney transplant recipients. Clones were sequenced by immunoSEQ multiplex PCR, and TCRdb holds only the in-frame ones, with some missing. The table has over 55,000 clones, approximately 82% seen once. Sequenced material: CD4+ T cells from blood. The source of these receptors is a human donor in good health.

The V and J genes are TRBV7-2 and TRBJ2-1, with TRBD2 matching over 9 bases. V lost 2 bases to trimming and J lost 5 bases; unmatched junction nucleotides: 7. CDR3 length: 16 residues. The germline V gene encodes CDR1 SGHTA and CDR2 FQGNSA. CDR3 coding DNA: TGTGCCAGCAGCTTAAGGGCGGGAGGGGGTGACAATGAGCAGTTCTTC. Its translation: CASSLRAGGGDNEQFF.

The chain has TRBV7-2 and TRBJ2-1; TRBD2 aligns across 9 bases. This CDR3 has 15 residues. The germline CDR1 and CDR2 sequences are SGHTA and FQGNSA. The ends lost 5 bases at V and 2 bases at J; junction bases unmatched: 4. The CDR3 coding sequence is TGTGCCAGCAGCCCAAAGCGGGAGGCCTACAATGAGCAGTTCTTC. Encoded protein: CASSPKREAYNEQFF.

This clone was seen only once. V usage is TRBV11-2 and J usage is TRBJ1-2; 7 bases are shared with TRBD1. Germline CDR1 reads SGHAT; CDR2 reads FQNNGV. Trimming at V came to 1 base and at J to 5 bases, leaving 16 bases not matched to a gene. This CDR3 has 18 amino acids. The CDR3 bases are TGTGCCAGCAGCTTAGGAGGGGGCCGGGGAGCCATATCATATGGCTACACCTTC. Translated: CASSLGGGRGAISYGYTF.

The CDR3 DNA reads as TGTGCCAGCAACCCGACTGGTGGGAAAGAGCAGTTCTTC. This sequence encodes CASNPTGGKEQFF. The genes are TRBV9 and TRBJ2-1; D remains ambiguous. This CDR3 has 13 amino acids. Trimming removed 6 bases at V and 10 bases at J, with 17 bases between. Germline values: CDR1 SGDLS, CDR2 YYNGEE. Supplemented by reference TRBV9 and TRBJ2-1, the full variable domain reads DSGVTQTPKHLITATGQRVTLRCSPRSGDLSVYWYQQSLDQGLQFLIQYYNGEERAKGNILERFSAQQFPDLHSELNLSSLELGDSALYFCASNPTGGKEQFFGPGTRLTVL.

In its sample, this clone was seen many times. This chain connects TRBV13 to TRBJ1-1, with 7 bases matching TRBD1. Germline values: CDR1 PRHDT, CDR2 FYEKMQ (reference sequence). CDR3 length: 14 amino acids. V shed 5 bases, J shed 4 bases, and the junction held 7 bases outside the gene matches. CDR3 nucleotide sequence: TGTGCCAGCAGCCTAAGGGCAGGGGGCACTGAAGCTTTCTTT. Encoded protein: CASSLRAGGTEAFF.

The genes are TRBV2 and TRBJ2-5; D gene uncertain. Germline CDR1 is SNHLY and CDR2 is FYNNEI. The CDR3 runs 11 residues. V was shortened by 6 bases and J by 3 bases, with 5 bases between the two germline ends. CDR3 amino acids: CASSLKETQYF. The CDR3 nucleotides read TGTGCCAGCAGCCTCAAAGAGACCCAGTACTTC.

This chain links TRBV27 with TRBJ2-7; D gene ambiguous. The germline CDR1 and CDR2 sequences are MNHEY and SMNVEV (reference sequence). V was clipped by 2 bases and J by 4 bases, with 12 bases between them. The CDR3 runs 14 residues. CDR3 protein: CASSLGDREYEQYF. The CDR3 DNA is TGTGCCAGCAGTTTAGGGGATAGGGAATACGAGCAGTACTTC.

The V gene is TRBV29-1, the J gene TRBJ2-5; 13 positions agree with TRBD2. V gave up 6 bases and J gave up 5 bases; unmatched junction bases: 9. The CDR3 covers 15 residues. Germline loops: CDR1 SQVTM, CDR2 ANQGSEA. The CDR3 region is CSVGGLAGVGETQYF. The CDR3 DNA is TGCAGCGTGGGCGGACTAGCGGGAGTCGGTGAGACCCAGTACTTC.

The genes are TRBV7-9 and TRBJ1-1; D is unresolved. Germline CDR1 SEHNR, CDR2 FQNEAQ (reference sequence). The V gene lost 2 bases and the J gene lost 3 bases, with 13 bases spanning the gap. The CDR3 consists of 15 residues. CDR3 bases: TGTGCCAGCAGCTTAAAGCGGGTCGGTGACACTGAAGCTTTCTTT. Its translation is CASSLKRVGDTEAFF.

The chain joins TRBV5-1 to TRBJ2-3; 10 bases fit TRBD2. Germline CDR1 reads SGHRS; CDR2 reads YFSETQ. The CDR3 contains 17 residues. J was trimmed by 3 bases and V by 1 base; bases with no gene match: 8. This chain's CDR3 is CASSLFLAGATTDTQYF. CDR3 DNA sequence: TGCGCCAGCAGCTTGTTCCTAGCGGGGGCCACTACAGATACGCAGTATTTT.

The rearrangement uses TRBV6-5 and TRBJ2-6, with D unclear. The CDR3 is 15 residues long. Germline lookup yields CDR1 MNHEY and CDR2 SVGAGI. V shed 6 bases and J shed 1 base, with 10 bases lying between them. For the CDR3, the DNA is TGTGCCAGCAGCCGTGATAGTTCTGGGGCCAACGTCCTGACTTTC. Residues: CASSRDSSGANVLTF.

This clone was seen a handful of times. The V and J genes are TRBV21-1 and TRBJ1-5. TRBV21-1 is a pseudogene segment. There are 14 residues in the CDR3. The CDR3 nucleotides read TGTGCCAGCAGCAATCGGTCGGTGCGTCAGCCCCAGCATTTT. Protein: CASSNRSVRQPQHF.

This chain links TRBV5-1 with TRBJ1-4; D is uncertain. The CDR3 covers 12 residues. The V end was cut by 4 bases, the J end by 10 bases, with 11 bases between. Germline CDR1 SGHRS, CDR2 YFSETQ. CDR3 loop: CASSPRAGKLFF. CDR3 coding DNA: TGCGCCAGCAGCCCCCGTGCAGGAAAACTGTTTTTT.

V and J are TRBV6-5 and TRBJ1-2; D uncertain. The germline V and J ends were trimmed by 4 bases and 0 bases, with 9 bases remaining between them. The CDR3 length is 14 residues. Per the germline V gene, CDR1 is MNHEY and CDR2 is SVGAGI. The CDR3 region is CASSLTASNYGYTF. CDR3 nucleotide sequence: TGTGCCAGCAGTTTAACGGCCTCTAACTATGGCTACACCTTC.

The chain uses TRBV7-9 and TRBJ2-7; D is unclear. Trimming removed 4 bases at V and 2 bases at J, with 21 bases between. CDR1 and CDR2 from the germline V gene are SEHNR and FQNEAQ (reference sequence). The CDR3 length is 17 residues. CDR3 in DNA: TGTGCCAGCAGCTCGCAGCCGGCCGGGTTAGGCACCTACGAGCAGTACTTC. This encodes CASSSQPAGLGTYEQYF.

The chain combines TRBV5-6 with TRBJ1-2; tentative D call: TRBD1 (5 bases). V was shortened by 1 base and J by 4 bases, with 11 bases between the two germline ends. Germline lookup yields CDR1 SGHDT and CDR2 YYEEEE. The CDR3 has 14 amino acids. For the CDR3, the DNA is TGTGCCAGCAGCTTGAGGGGCCCGAGCTATGGCTACACCTTC. It translates to CASSLRGPSYGYTF.

The chain joins TRBV21-1 to TRBJ2-1; the D segment call TRBD1 is taken from the table without a DNA check. TRBV21-1 has pseudogene status. This CDR3 is built from 17 residues. The CDR3 DNA sequence: TGTGCCAGCAGCCATCGGCCCAGGGAAAGCTCCTACAATGAGCAGTTCTTC. Its protein product is CASSHRPRESSYNEQFF.

This clone was recorded only once. This sequence joins TRBV7-9 and TRBJ1-1; 9 bases fit TRBD1. The CDR3 extends over 14 amino acids. V was clipped by 3 bases and J by 5 bases; unmatched bases: 4. Germline values: CDR1 SEHNR, CDR2 FQNEAQ (reference sequence). CDR3 sequence (DNA): TGTGCCAGCAGCTTGGACAGGGGAATAACTGAAGCTTTCTTT. Translated, it gives CASSLDRGITEAFF.

Only a few counts were recorded for this clone. The V call is TRBV11-3, the J call TRBJ1-3; D unclear. CDR1 and CDR2 from the germline V gene are SGHNT and YENEEA. The CDR3 spans 11 residues. The germline V and J ends were trimmed by 1 base and 5 bases, with 0 bases remaining between them. The CDR3, as DNA: TGTGCCAGCAGCTTAGGAAACACCATATATTTT. It yields the protein CASSLGNTIYF.

The chain employs TRBV10-2 and TRBJ2-4; D perhaps matches TRBD2 (6 bases). The germline gives CDR1 WSHSY, CDR2 SAAADI. The V end was cut by 9 bases, the J end by 1 base, with 19 bases between. This CDR3 contains 16 residues. The CDR3 DNA reads TGCGCCAGTGGCGGGGTTACTTTTGAGGCCAAAAACATTCAGTACTTC. It is translated as CASGGVTFEAKNIQYF.

The chain's CDR3 is CASSQATAVYGYTF. The CDR3 region has the DNA TGTGCCAGCAGCCAAGCAACGGCGGTGTATGGCTACACCTTC. V gene TRBV4-2 combines with J gene TRBJ1-2; D call uncertain. The CDR3 loop spans 14 amino acids. The germline gives CDR1 LGHNA, CDR2 YNFKEQ. Trimming removed 1 base from V and 5 bases from J, with 11 bases in between.

The chain recombines TRBV6-1 with TRBJ2-1, with 7 bases identical to TRBD2. The junction had 4 bases not matched to a gene; V was cut back by 0 bases and J by 8 bases. CDR1 is MNHNS and CDR2 is SASEGT in the germline V gene. The CDR3 sequence is 14 residues long. This CDR3 reads CASSEAGGRDEQFF. The CDR3 nucleotides read TGTGCCAGCAGTGAAGCGGGAGGGCGGGATGAGCAGTTCTTC.